This TCR beta chain appears in the sequencing data of a study of regulatory T cells in long-lasting Graves disease. Time point noted: newly diagnosed GD, antithyroid drugs for less than 3 months. RNA extracted from PBMCs served as the sequencing template. Researchers made TCR beta libraries by using iRepertoire HTBI primers and running Arm-PCR on CDR3 regions. One entry per CDR3 protein, called by TCRdb with MiXCR from the multiplex PCR reads. The sample consists of about 530,000 distinct CDR3 sequences, 15% to 20% of them appearing once. CDR3 length equals 14 residues. Trimming left V 0 bases short and J 3 bases short, with 8 bases between. Germline-derived CDR1 and CDR2 are MNHEY and SVGAGI. A further study also used this sample, focusing on T cells in Graves' hyperthyroidism and ophthalmopathy. In that study: The TCR CDR3 was amplified in a first-round RT-PCR using the HTBI primer set.

The sample consisted of peripheral blood mononuclear cells (PBMCs), taken at new diagnosis, from a patient treated with antithyroid drugs. The V and J genes are TRBV6-5 and TRBJ1-1, with D possibly matching TRBD1 (5 bases). This TCR was sampled from a woman aged 35-65 years with Graves disease. The CDR3 loop reads CASSYSGGYTEAFF. DNA for the CDR3: TGTGCCAGCAGTTACTCTGGGGGGTACACTGAAGCTTTCTTT.